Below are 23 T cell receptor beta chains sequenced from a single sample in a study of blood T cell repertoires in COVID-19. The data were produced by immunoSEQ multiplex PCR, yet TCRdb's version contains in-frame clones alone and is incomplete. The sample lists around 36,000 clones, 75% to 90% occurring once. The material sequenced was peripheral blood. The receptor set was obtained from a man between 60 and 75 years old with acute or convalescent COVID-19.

This CDR3 reads CASSLGADTQYF. The CDR3 DNA reads as TGTGCCAGCAGCTTGGGGGCTGATACGCAGTATTTT. The chain carries TRBV5-4 and TRBJ2-3; D is undetermined. The V gene lost 0 bases and the J gene lost 6 bases, with 5 bases spanning the gap. The CDR3 has 12 amino acids. Germline V gives CDR1 SGHNT, CDR2 YYREEE (reference sequence).

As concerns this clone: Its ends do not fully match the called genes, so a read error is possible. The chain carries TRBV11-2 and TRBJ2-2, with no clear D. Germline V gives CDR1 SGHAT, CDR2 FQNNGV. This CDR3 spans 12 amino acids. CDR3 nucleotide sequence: TGTGCCAGCAGCCAGAACGCCGGGGAGCTGTTTTTT. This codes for CASSQNAGELFF. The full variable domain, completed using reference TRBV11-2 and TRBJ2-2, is EAGVAQSPRYKIIEKRQSVAFWCNPISGHATLYWYQQILGQGPKLLIQFQNNGVVDDSQLPKDRFSAERLKGVDSTLKIQPAKLEDSAVYLCASSQNAGELFFGEGSRLTVL.

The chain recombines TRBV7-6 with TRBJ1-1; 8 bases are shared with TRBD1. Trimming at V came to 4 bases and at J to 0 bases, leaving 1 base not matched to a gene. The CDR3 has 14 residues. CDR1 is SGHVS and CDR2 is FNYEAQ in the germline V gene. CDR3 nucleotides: TGTGCCAGCAGCTCACAGGGGGTGAACACTGAAGCTTTCTTT. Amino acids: CASSSQGVNTEAFF. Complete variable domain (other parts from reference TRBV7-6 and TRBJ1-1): GAGVSQSPRYKVTKRGQDVALRCDPISGHVSLYWYRQALGQGPEFLTYFNYEAQQDKSGLPNDRFSAERPEGSISTLTIQRTEQRDSAMYRCASSSQGVNTEAFFGQGTRLTVV.

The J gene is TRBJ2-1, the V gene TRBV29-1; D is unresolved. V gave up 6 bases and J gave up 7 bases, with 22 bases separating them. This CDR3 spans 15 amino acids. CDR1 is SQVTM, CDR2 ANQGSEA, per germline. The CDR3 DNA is TGCAGCGTCGACCGACTTCACCTTTCGTGGAATGAGCAGTTCTTC. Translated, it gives CSVDRLHLSWNEQFF.

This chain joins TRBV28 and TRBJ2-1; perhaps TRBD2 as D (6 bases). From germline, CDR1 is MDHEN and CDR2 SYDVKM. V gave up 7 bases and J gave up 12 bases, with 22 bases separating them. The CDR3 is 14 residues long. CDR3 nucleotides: TGTGCCAGCACCCCAGGGACTTTGGTTGGAGGGCAGTTCTTC. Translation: CASTPGTLVGGQFF.

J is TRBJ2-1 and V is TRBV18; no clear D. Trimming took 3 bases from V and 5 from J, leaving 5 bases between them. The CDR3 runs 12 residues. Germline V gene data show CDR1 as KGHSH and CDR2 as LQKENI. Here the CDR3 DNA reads TGTGCCAGCTCACCCTATGACAATGAGCAGTTCTTC. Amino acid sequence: CASSPYDNEQFF.

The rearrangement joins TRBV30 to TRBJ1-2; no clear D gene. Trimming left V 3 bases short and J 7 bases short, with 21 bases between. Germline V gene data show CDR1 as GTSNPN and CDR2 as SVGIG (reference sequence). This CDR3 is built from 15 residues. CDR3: CAWRLIDRDRGGYTF. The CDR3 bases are TGTGCCTGGAGACTTATTGACCGGGATCGTGGTGGCTACACCTTC.

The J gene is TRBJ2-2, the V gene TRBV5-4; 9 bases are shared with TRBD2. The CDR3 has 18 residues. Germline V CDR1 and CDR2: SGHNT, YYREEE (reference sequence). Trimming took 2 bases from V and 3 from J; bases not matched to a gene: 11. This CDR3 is CASSFAYGAGGDTGELFF. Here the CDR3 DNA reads TGTGCCAGCAGCTTCGCGTATGGAGCGGGGGGAGACACCGGGGAGCTGTTTTTT. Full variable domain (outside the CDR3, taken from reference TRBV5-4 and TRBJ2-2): ETGVTQSPTHLIKTRGQQVTLRCSSQSGHNTVSWYQQALGQGPQFIFQYYREEENGRGNFPPRFSGLQFPNYSSELNVNALELDDSALYLCASSFAYGAGGDTGELFFGEGSRLTVL.

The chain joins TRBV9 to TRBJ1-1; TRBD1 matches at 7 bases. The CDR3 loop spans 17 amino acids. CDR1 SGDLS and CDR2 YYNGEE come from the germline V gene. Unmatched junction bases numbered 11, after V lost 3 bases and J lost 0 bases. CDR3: CASSGSTTGEVNTEAFF. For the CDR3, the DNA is TGTGCCAGCAGCGGATCCACCACAGGGGAGGTGAACACTGAAGCTTTCTTT.

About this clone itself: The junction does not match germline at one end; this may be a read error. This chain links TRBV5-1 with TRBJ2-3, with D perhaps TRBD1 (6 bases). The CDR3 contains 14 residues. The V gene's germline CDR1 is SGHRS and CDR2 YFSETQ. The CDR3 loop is CASSLGASTDTQYF. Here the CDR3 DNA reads TGCGCCAGCAGTTTGGGGGCCAGTACAGATACGCAGTATTTT.

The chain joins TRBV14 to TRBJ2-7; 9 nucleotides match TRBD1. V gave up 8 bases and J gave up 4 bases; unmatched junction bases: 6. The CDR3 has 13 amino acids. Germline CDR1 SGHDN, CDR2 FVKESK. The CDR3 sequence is CASQLDRGYEQYF. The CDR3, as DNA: TGTGCCAGCCAACTCGACAGGGGGTACGAGCAGTACTTC.

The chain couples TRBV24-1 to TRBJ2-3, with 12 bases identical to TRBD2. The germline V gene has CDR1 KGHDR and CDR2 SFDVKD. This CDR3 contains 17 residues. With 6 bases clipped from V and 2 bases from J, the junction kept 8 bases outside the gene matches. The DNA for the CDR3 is TGTGCCACCAGTCGTGGAGGACTAGCGGGACCCACAGATACGCAGTATTTT. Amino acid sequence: CATSRGGLAGPTDTQYF.

The chain's CDR3 is CASSPEGTQYF. DNA of the CDR3: TGTGCCAGCTCACCGGAGGGGACCCAGTACTTC. The chain combines TRBV18 with TRBJ2-5; weak D call: TRBD2 (6 bases). CDR3 length: 11 amino acids. Germline V gene lookup returns CDR1 KGHSH and CDR2 LQKENI. V was trimmed by 3 bases and J by 7 bases, leaving 6 bases between them.

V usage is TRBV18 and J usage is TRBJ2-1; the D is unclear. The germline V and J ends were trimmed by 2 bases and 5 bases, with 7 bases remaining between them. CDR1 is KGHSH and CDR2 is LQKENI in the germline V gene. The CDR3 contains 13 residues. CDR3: CASSPGLDNEQFF. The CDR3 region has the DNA TGTGCCAGCTCACCAGGGCTTGACAATGAGCAGTTCTTC.

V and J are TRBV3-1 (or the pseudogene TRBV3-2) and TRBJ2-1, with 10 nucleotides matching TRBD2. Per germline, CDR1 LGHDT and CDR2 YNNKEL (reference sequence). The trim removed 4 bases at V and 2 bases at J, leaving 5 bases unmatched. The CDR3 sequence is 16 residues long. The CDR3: CASSRTSGAAYNEQFF. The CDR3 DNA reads TGTGCCAGCAGCCGGACTAGCGGAGCGGCCTACAATGAGCAGTTCTTC.

CDR3 sequence reads: CASSRDGGGYEQYF. DNA of the CDR3: TGTGCCAGCAGTCGTGACGGGGGGGGCTACGAGCAGTACTTC. The chain carries TRBV25-1 and TRBJ2-7; 8 bases are shared with TRBD2. V dropped 5 bases and J dropped 3; count of bases not matched to a gene: 6. The CDR3 spans 14 residues. CDR1 MGHDK and CDR2 SYGVNS come from the germline V gene.

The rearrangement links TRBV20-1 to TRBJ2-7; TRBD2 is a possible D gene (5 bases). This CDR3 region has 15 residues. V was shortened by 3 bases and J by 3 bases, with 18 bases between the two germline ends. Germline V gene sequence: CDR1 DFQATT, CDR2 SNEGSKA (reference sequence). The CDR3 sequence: CSASLGPPRDYEQYF. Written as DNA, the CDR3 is TGCAGTGCTAGTCTAGGGCCCCCACGGGACTACGAGCAGTACTTC.

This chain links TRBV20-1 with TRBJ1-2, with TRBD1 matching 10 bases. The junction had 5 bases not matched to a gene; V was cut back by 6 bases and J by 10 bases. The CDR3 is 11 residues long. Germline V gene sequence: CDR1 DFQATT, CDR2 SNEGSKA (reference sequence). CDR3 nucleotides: TGCAGTGCCCTGACAGGGGGCCTCTACACCTTC. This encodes CSALTGGLYTF.

CDR3 in DNA: TGTGCCAGCAGCCCGGGACAGAGTGGCTACACCTTC. Amino acid sequence: CASSPGQSGYTF. The chain links TRBV5-4 to TRBJ1-2; 7 bases map to TRBD1. Per the germline V gene, CDR1 is SGHNT and CDR2 is YYREEE (reference sequence). The CDR3 has 12 residues. V lost 4 bases and J lost 7; bases outside the gene matches: 4. Using reference TRBV5-4 and TRBJ1-2 for the parts outside the CDR3, the full variable domain is ETGVTQSPTHLIKTRGQQVTLRCSSQSGHNTVSWYQQALGQGPQFIFQYYREEENGRGNFPPRFSGLQFPNYSSELNVNALELDDSALYLCASSPGQSGYTFGSGTRLTVV.

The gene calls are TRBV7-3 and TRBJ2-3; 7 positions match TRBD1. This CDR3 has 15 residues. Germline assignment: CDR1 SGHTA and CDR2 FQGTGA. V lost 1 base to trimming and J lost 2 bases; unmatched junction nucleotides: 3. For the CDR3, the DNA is TGTGCCAGCAGCTTAATGGGACAGACCACAGATACGCAGTATTTT. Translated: CASSLMGQTTDTQYF. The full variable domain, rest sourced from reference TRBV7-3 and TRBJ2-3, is GAGVSQTPSNKVTEKGKYVELRCDPISGHTALYWYRQSLGQGPEFLIYFQGTGAADDSGLPNDRFFAVRPEGSVSTLKIQRTERGDSAVYLCASSLMGQTTDTQYFGPGTRLTVL.

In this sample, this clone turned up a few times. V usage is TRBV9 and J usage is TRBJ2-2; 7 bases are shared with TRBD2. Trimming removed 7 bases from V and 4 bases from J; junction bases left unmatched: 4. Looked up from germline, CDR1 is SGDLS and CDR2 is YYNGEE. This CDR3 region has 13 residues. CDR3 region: CASGGVGTGELFF. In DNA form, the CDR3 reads TGTGCCAGCGGGGGGGTTGGCACCGGGGAGCTGTTTTTT.

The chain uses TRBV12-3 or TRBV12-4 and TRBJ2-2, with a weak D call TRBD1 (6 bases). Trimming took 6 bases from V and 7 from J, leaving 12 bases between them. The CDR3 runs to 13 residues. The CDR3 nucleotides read TGTGCCAGCAGAGGGGGTGGATTCGGGGAGCTGTTTTTT. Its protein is CASRGGGFGELFF.

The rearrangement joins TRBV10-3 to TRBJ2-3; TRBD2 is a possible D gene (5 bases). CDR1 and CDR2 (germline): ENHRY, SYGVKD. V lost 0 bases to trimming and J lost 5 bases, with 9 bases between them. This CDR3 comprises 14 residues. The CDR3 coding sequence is TGTGCCATCAGTGAGTCGGGGAGCCGAGATACGCAGTATTTT. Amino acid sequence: CAISESGSRDTQYF.